This T cell receptor (beta chain) was documented in a study of blood T cell repertoires in COVID-19. In the study overall: Sites across the United States, Italy and Spain contributed samples from acute and convalescent COVID-19.

Per the authors' pipeline: Reference gene primer amplification gave estimated nucleated cell counts. The data were produced by immunoSEQ multiplex PCR, yet TCRdb's version contains in-frame clones alone and is incomplete. V and J calls and clone size are as listed in that table; D and trimming were resolved from the DNA. The profile shows over 110,000 clones, about 86% of them singletons. The CDR3 consists of 16 residues. Germline V gives CDR1 MDHEN, CDR2 SYDVKM. Unmatched junction bases numbered 7, after V lost 7 bases and J lost 4 bases. The sequencing sample was made of peripheral blood. The rearrangement joins TRBV28 to TRBJ2-1; 13 bases map to TRBD2. The source of this sequence is a human donor in a cohort sampled during active COVID-19. CDR3 coding DNA: TGTGCCAGCATTGGACTAGCGGGAGATCATTACAATGAGCAGTTCTTC. Translation: CASIGLAGDHYNEQFF.